Following are 5 T cell receptor beta chains from one sample sequenced in a study of PD-L1 blockade in urothelial cancer. Measured with immunoSEQ multiplex PCR; TCRdb has only the in-frame clones, and not every one. Of 65,000 to 80,000 clones in the sample, 80% to 85% were seen once. This specimen was PBMCs, taken around atezolizumab (anti-PD-L1) treatment. Receptors were obtained from an older man with urothelial cancer.

This chain joins TRBV18 and TRBJ1-3, with 8 bases identical to TRBD1. Germline trimming cut 0 bases from V and 2 bases from J; bases unmatched to any gene: 0. Per germline, CDR1 KGHSH and CDR2 LQKENI. The CDR3 sequence is 15 residues long. The CDR3 sequence is CASSPPTGAGNTIYF. CDR3 DNA sequence: TGTGCCAGCTCACCACCGACAGGGGCTGGAAACACCATATATTTT.

The rearrangement links TRBV28 to TRBJ1-5, with 9 bases aligning to TRBD1. Germline lookup yields CDR1 MDHEN and CDR2 SYDVKM. The trim removed 3 bases at V and 5 bases at J, leaving 5 bases unmatched. This CDR3 has 15 amino acids. The CDR3 DNA reads as TGTGCCAGCAGTTTGGAGACAGGGGGGTATCAGCCCCAGCATTTT. This translates into CASSLETGGYQPQHF.

The chain recombines TRBV5-1 with TRBJ2-1; 7 bases are a match to TRBD1. J gave up 1 base and V 0 bases, and 1 base lay outside the gene matches. Germline lookup yields CDR1 SGHRS and CDR2 YFSETQ. CDR3 size: 15 residues. CDR3 nucleotide sequence: TGCGCCAGCAGCTTGGAGACAGGGTCCTACAATGAGCAGTTCTTC. Its protein product is CASSLETGSYNEQFF.

The chain is built from TRBV6-1 and TRBJ1-2, with TRBD1 identical over 8 bases. The CDR3 totals 13 residues. Germline CDR1 is MNHNS and CDR2 is SASEGT. V lost 5 bases to trimming and J lost 8 bases; unmatched junction nucleotides: 7. The CDR3, as DNA: TGTGCCAGCAGTAGGGACAGGCGACAAGGCTACACCTTC. Translated: CASSRDRRQGYTF.

The chain carries TRBV27 and TRBJ1-1, with a weak D call TRBD1 (5 bases). Between the trimmed V and J ends, which lost 5 bases and 2 bases, there was a span of 12 bases. Per the germline V gene, CDR1 is MNHEY and CDR2 is SMNVEV (reference sequence). This CDR3 is 14 amino acids long. This chain's CDR3 is CASSPGGSNTEAFF. CDR3 nucleotide sequence: TGTGCCAGCAGTCCCGGGGGGTCAAACACTGAAGCTTTCTTT.